The clone carrying this T cell receptor (beta chain) was seen many times. As yet, its antigen is unknown. The CDR3 extends 3 residues past the end of the read, so its final part is completed from the germline J gene. The V gene's germline CDR1 is LNHDA and CDR2 SQIVND (reference sequence). V was pared by 6 bases and J by 5 bases, with 16 bases between. The CDR3 is 15 amino acids. This sample was included in a study of T cell clonality in common variable immunodeficiency. Each donor provided about 5 to 9 ml of heparinized whole blood. Study-level results: CVID subjects showed higher TCRbeta clonality than healthy controls. Links between repertoire features and CVID complications were heterogeneity-limited. The cause of increased CVID clonality remains unclear without subpopulation sequencing.

Profiling relied on immunoSEQ multiplex PCR, and the TCRdb table lists in-frame clones only, not all of them. This record lists about 55,000 clones, none seen once only, and the top ten clones contain 0.83%. Specimen: peripheral blood mononuclear cells. The clonotype originates from a person aged 18 to 70 in good health. The chain joins TRBV19 to TRBJ1-4; perhaps TRBD1 as D (5 bases). The part of the CDR3 DNA that was read is TGTGCCAGTAGGGATTCTCGGGGACTCAATGAAAAA. Protein product: CASRDSRGLNEK. The entire CDR3 protein is CASRDSRGLNEKLFF.